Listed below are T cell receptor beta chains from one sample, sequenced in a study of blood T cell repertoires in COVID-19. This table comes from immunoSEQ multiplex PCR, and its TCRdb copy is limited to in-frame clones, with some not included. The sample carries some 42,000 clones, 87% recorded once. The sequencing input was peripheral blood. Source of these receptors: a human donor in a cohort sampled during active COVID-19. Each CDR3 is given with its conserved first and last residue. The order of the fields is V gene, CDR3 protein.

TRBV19,CASSEFRQETQYF
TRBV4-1,CASSQDGGRFYEQYF
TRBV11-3,CASSIMPPGQGGDEQFF
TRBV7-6,CASSLGGGINSNQPQHF
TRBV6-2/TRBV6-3,CASSYGAIRKGTGGINETQYF
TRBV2,CASTSTGEGTPLHF
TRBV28,CATSYLHFRRRYYGYTF
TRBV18,CASSPDRALYEQYF
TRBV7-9,CASRLSAADQGTYEQYF
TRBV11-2,CASSLAQGGVETQYF
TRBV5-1,CASSLGGQGDETQYF
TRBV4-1,CASSQDRVGNEQFF
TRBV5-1,CASSLGGSGEKLFF
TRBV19,CASSTQDLLLNSPLHF
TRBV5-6,CASSPPQGNYYGYTF
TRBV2,CASSAGTSGRVNEQFF
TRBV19,CASSTGTDLSNQPQHF
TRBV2,CASRKHREGREFEQYF
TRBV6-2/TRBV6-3,CASSWLAGGQETQYF
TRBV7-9,CASSLVAGGQETQYF
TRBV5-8,CASSLGGGPYYGYTF
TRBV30,CAWSISGNTEAFF
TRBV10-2,CASKGRGYEQYF
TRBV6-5,CATNTGYQETQYF
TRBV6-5,CASCRAGGYEQYF
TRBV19,CASTVAGGLAEQFF
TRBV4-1,CASSRLAGVETQYF
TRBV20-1,CSAEPTDTQYF
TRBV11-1,CASSLYRSPSETQYF
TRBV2,CASSRTRSNEKLFF
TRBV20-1,CSGLARDEQYF
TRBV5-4,CASSLPRDTQYF
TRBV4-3,CASSPLAGEDDEQFF
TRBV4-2,CASSQNRGTGSPLHF
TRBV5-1,CASSLGLAGGVGELFF
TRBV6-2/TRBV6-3,CASSSSGANEQFF
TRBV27,CASRDRDHNEQFF
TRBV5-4,CASSSRQQGRGETQYF
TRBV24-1,CATSRIGAGVNTGELFF
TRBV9,CASSVRAGEGEQYF
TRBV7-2,CASSHTAGDTQYF
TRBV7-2,CASSSRGEGLHEQFF
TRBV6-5,CASSAGTSGYEQYF
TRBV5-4,CASSPDWNYGYTF
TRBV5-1,CASSLLANQDTEAFF
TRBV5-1,CASSLESTFFGANVLTF
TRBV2,CASSDNQETQYF